The next 6 T cell receptor beta chains were all read from a single sample in a study of blood T cell repertoires in COVID-19. The protocol was immunoSEQ multiplex PCR, while the TCRdb copy is restricted to in-frame clones and leaves out a portion. This sample has roughly 60,000 clones; around 84% occur once, and the top ten carry roughly 6%. The sample comprised peripheral blood. Receptor source: a woman aged 55-69 years with acute or convalescent COVID-19.

The gene calls are TRBV19 and TRBJ1-6; no clear D. CDR1 and CDR2 from the germline V gene are LNHDA and SQIVND (reference sequence). The V gene lost 3 bases and the J gene lost 6 bases, with 9 bases spanning the gap. The length of the CDR3 is 14 residues. CDR3 region: CASSIGLLNSPLHF. The CDR3, as DNA: TGTGCCAGTAGTATCGGTCTCCTTAATTCACCCCTCCACTTT.

This sequence joins TRBV6-5 and TRBJ1-5; the D is unclear. CDR1 is MNHEY and CDR2 is SVGAGI in the germline V gene. The V and J ends lost 5 bases and 4 bases respectively, with 12 bases between them. CDR3 length: 14 residues. The CDR3, as DNA: TGTGCCAGCAGTACCGAAGCGGGTAATCAGCCCCAGCATTTT. This encodes CASSTEAGNQPQHF.

The rearrangement joins TRBV6-5 to TRBJ1-2; 11 bases fit TRBD1. The V gene end was trimmed by 6 bases and the J gene end by 4 bases; junction bases not matched to a gene: 4. Per germline, CDR1 MNHEY and CDR2 SVGAGI. The CDR3 contains 14 residues. The CDR3: CASRDRGLFYGYTF. In DNA form, the CDR3 reads TGTGCCAGCAGGGACAGGGGGCTTTTCTATGGCTACACCTTC.

The chain links TRBV3-1 (or the pseudogene TRBV3-2) to TRBJ2-2; D is perhaps TRBD2 (5 bases). The CDR3 spans 13 residues. Trimming shortened V by 1 base and J by 5 bases, and 5 bases separated the two germline ends. CDR1 and CDR2 (germline): LGHDT, YNNKEL (reference sequence). CDR3 loop: CASSQGGTGELFF. The CDR3 DNA sequence: TGTGCCAGCAGCCAAGGAGGGACCGGGGAGCTGTTTTTT.

The gene calls are TRBV7-9 and TRBJ1-1, with 7 bases matching TRBD1. The germline gives CDR1 SEHNR, CDR2 FQNEAQ (reference sequence). With V trimmed by 4 bases and J by 0 bases, 5 bases remained unmatched. The length of the CDR3 is 15 residues. CDR3 nucleotide sequence: TGTGCCAGCAGCTCCCCGACAGGGATGAACACTGAAGCTTTCTTT. It codes for CASSSPTGMNTEAFF. Filled out from reference TRBV7-9 and TRBJ1-1, the complete variable domain reads DTGVSQNPRHKITKRGQNVTFRCDPISEHNRLYWYRQTLGQGPEFLTYFQNEAQLEKSRLLSDRFSAERPKGSFSTLEIQRTEQGDSAMYLCASSSPTGMNTEAFFGQGTRLTVV.

This chain connects TRBV10-3 to TRBJ1-2; no firm D call. CDR1 is ENHRY, CDR2 SYGVKD, per germline. This CDR3 is built from 13 residues. Trimming removed 8 bases from V and 0 bases from J, with 10 bases in between. CDR3 protein: CAISPGANYGYTF. Written as DNA, the CDR3 is TGTGCCATCTCCCCCGGGGCTAACTATGGCTACACCTTC.